These T cell receptor beta chains were read from a single sample in a study of memory CD4+ T cells and cytomegalovirus serostatus. Profiled with immunoSEQ multiplex PCR; TCRdb holds only in-frame clones, not every one. The repertoire holds around 54,000 clones, with 60% to 75% as singletons. The sequencing sample was made of memory CD4+ T cells from blood. All receptors derive from an adult in good health and CMV-seropositive. Each CDR3 is given with its conserved first and last residue. The D gene is left open where the match is weak. Part of the rows lack a size; the others show once, few, many or a class for expanded clones.

>.|TRBJ2-5|TRBV7-2|.
TGTGCCAGCAGCTCGAACAGGGGAGGGGAGACCCAGTACTTC
CASSSNRGGETQYF
>.|TRBJ2-3|TRBV7-2|.
TGTGCCAGCAGCCCCCAATTAGGCGGACAGACAGATACGCAGTATTTT
CASSPQLGGQTDTQYF
>.|TRBJ1-2|TRBV18|.
TGTGCCAGCTCACCTGGGACGGCATATGGCTACACCTTC
CASSPGTAYGYTF
>.|TRBJ1-5|TRBV5-8|.
TGTGCCTCCCGTGGGACGGAGAATCAGCCCCAGCATTTT
CASRGTENQPQHF
>.|TRBJ2-5|TRBV5-1|.
TGCGCCAGCAGCGCCCCTTCGACAGGGACTCAAGAGACCCAGTACTTC
CASSAPSTGTQETQYF
>.|TRBJ2-7|TRBV6-1|.
TGTGCCAGCAGTATAAGTCGGGGGAGCTCCTACGAGCAGTACTTC
CASSISRGSSYEQYF
>TRBD2|TRBJ2-1|TRBV6-5|.
TGTGCCAGCAGAAAGAGGACTAGCGGGAGTCATGAGCAGTTCTTC
CASRKRTSGSHEQFF
>.|TRBJ1-2|TRBV27|.
TGTGCCAGCAGTGCCGGTCTGGGACCAAACTATGGCTACACCTTC
CASSAGLGPNYGYTF
>TRBD1|TRBJ2-3|TRBV15|.
TGTGCCACCAGCAGAGGCCTTGGGACAGGGGAGGATACGCAGTATTTT
CATSRGLGTGEDTQYF
>.|TRBJ1-2|TRBV6-5|.
TGTGCCAGCAGTTCCGGCGCAGGAGGCTATGGCTACACCTTC
CASSSGAGGYGYTF
>.|TRBJ1-2|TRBV27|.
TGTGCCAGCAGTTCTCATGACTATGGCTACACCTTC
CASSSHDYGYTF
>TRBD1|TRBJ2-2|TRBV6-5|few
TGTGCCAGCAGTTCTCCGGGACAGGGGATATCCGGGGAGCTGTTTTTT
CASSSPGQGISGELFF
>.|TRBJ1-4|TRBV7-9|.
TGTGCCAGCAGCGCGGCACCAACTAATGAAAAACTGTTTTTT
CASSAAPTNEKLFF
>TRBD1|TRBJ1-1|TRBV5-5|.
TGTGCCAGCAGCTCCCTCGGACAGGGGAACACTGAAGCTTTCTTT
CASSSLGQGNTEAFF
>.|TRBJ2-6|TRBV19|.
TGTGCCAGTAGGGTGGGGGGCGCCCCGGCTGGGGCCAACGTCCTGACTTTC
CASRVGGAPAGANVLTF
>.|TRBJ1-1|TRBV25-1|.
TGTGCCAGCAGTCCCTGGGGGGGCACTGAAGCTTTCTTT
CASSPWGGTEAFF
>.|TRBJ1-5|TRBV28|.
TGTGCCAGCATCGGGGGGGCGCTTCAGCCCCAGCATTTT
CASIGGALQPQHF
>.|TRBJ2-2|TRBV6-1|.
TGTGCCAGCAGTGCCGCAGGTCGGACCGGGGAGCTGTTTTTT
CASSAAGRTGELFF
>.|TRBJ1-2|TRBV7-2|.
TGTGCCAGCAGCTTAGGGCGGGGGGCGGAGGGCTACACCTTC
CASSLGRGAEGYTF
>TRBD1|TRBJ1-4|TRBV27|.
TGTGCCAGCAGTAATTGGGGACAGGGAGGGAAACTGTTTTTT
CASSNWGQGGKLFF
>.|TRBJ1-2|TRBV5-3|.
TGTGCCAGATACGAAGCTCGACGACGGAACTTCTATGGCTACACCTTC
CARYEARRRNFYGYTF
>.|TRBJ1-4|TRBV12-5|.
TGTGCTAGTGGTTTGGTAACAGGGCCTACTAATGAAAAACTGTTTTTT
CASGLVTGPTNEKLFF
>.|TRBJ1-3|TRBV28|.
TGTGCCAGCAGTTCTCAGTGGGAGAGCTCTGGAAACACCATATATTTT
CASSSQWESSGNTIYF
>.|TRBJ2-1|TRBV29-1|.
TGCAGCGTTGCTTCTTGGGAGACCTACAATGAGCAGTTCTTC
CSVASWETYNEQFF
>.|TRBJ2-5|TRBV5-1|few
TGCGCCAGCAGTGGCGGAGAGACCCAGTACTTC
CASSGGETQYF
>.|TRBJ2-2|TRBV7-3|few
TGTGCCAGCAGCAAATCCAGGGTTGAAAGTTCCGGGGAGCTGTTTTTT
CASSKSRVESSGELFF
>.|TRBJ1-5|TRBV6-4|.
TGTGCCAGCAGTGGGGAGGGTGGTCAGCCCCAGCATTTT
CASSGEGGQPQHF
>TRBD1|TRBJ1-1|TRBV28|.
TGTGCCAGCAGTCAGGGGGCCATGAACACTGAAGCTTTCTTT
CASSQGAMNTEAFF
>TRBD2|TRBJ2-3|TRBV4-3|once
TGCGCCAGCAGCCAAGGGGCGACTAGCGGGAGACCAGATACGCAGTATTTT
CASSQGATSGRPDTQYF
>.|TRBJ2-1|TRBV25-1|.
TGTGCCAGCAGTGAACCACCTTTACACAAGCAGTTCTTC
CASSEPPLHKQFF
>.|TRBJ1-6|TRBV11-3|.
TGTGCCAGCAGCTTAGACCACGGGGGGAGCTCCTATAATTCACCCCTCCACTTT
CASSLDHGGSSYNSPLHF